The T cell receptor (beta chain) under discussion was sequenced for a study of cytomegalovirus exposure and HLA in healthy donors. PCR primers comprised 60 Vbeta and 13 Jbeta primers. Libraries were prepared by immunoSEQ multiplex PCR; TCRdb keeps only in-frame clonotypes and omits some of them. This repertoire includes 150,000 to 200,000 clones. Whole-study findings and limits: One cluster of highly shared sequence variants probably arose as a sequencing artifact. A later analysis linked a missense variant in DCLRE1C to the trimming of TCR beta V and J genes. The authors reported that TCR beta sequences could predict HLA-A and HLA-B alleles. These predictions were accurate for most subjects in the first cohort.

Of note for this clone: The target antigen is unknown.

Each of the donors was a healthy bone marrow donor. Input material: PBMCs. The origin of this receptor is a woman aged 55-69 years in good health and CMV-seronegative.

The CDR3 sequence: CASSLGSGAGEQYF. In DNA form, the CDR3 reads TGCGCCAGCAGCTTGGGGAGCGGAGCCGGCGAGCAGTACTTC. V is TRBV5-1 and J is TRBJ2-7, with D perhaps TRBD2 (5 bases). Deletions cut 0 bases from V and 6 bases from J, with 13 bases between. The CDR3 loop spans 14 amino acids. The germline CDR1 and CDR2 sequences are SGHRS and YFSETQ.